The clone carrying this T cell receptor beta chain was counted a few times. The antigen is not known. Distinct nucleotide sequences in the sample also encode this CDR3. The record originates from a study of shared clonotypes between healthy human individuals. Measured with immunoSEQ multiplex PCR; TCRdb has only the in-frame clones, and not every one. Of about 1.1 million clones detected, 75% to 85% appear once; the ten largest clones hold around 0.47%. Findings and limits, study-wide: What rarefaction showed was incomplete sorted-subset sequencing despite large depth.

Germline CDR1 and CDR2: SEHNR and FQNEAQ (reference sequence). The CDR3 runs 14 residues. Losses at the gene ends were 3 bases for V and 3 bases for J; bases not matched to a gene: 4. The chain uses TRBV7-9 and TRBJ1-1; TRBD1 matches at 7 bases. The sequenced sample was memory CD4+ T cells from PBMCs. The sample's subset: CD45RA-negative fraction. This TCR was sampled from a man aged 18 to 30 in good health. Some clones in this sample may be carry-over from other donors' samples. Here the CDR3 DNA reads TGTGCCAGCAGCTTGCTGCAGGGGGACACTGAAGCTTTCTTT. It codes for CASSLLQGDTEAFF.